This entry is about one T cell receptor beta chain. This entry is derived from a study of blood T cell repertoires in COVID-19. As for the study in general: Material from acute and convalescent COVID-19 was sourced from the United States, Italy and Spain. PBMCs, B-cell-depleted T cells, or T cells were the source of the cDNA or gDNA that made up the material.

As processed by the authors: It was from reference gene primer amplification that nucleated cell counts were estimated. Assay used: immunoSEQ multiplex PCR; TCRdb lists only in-frame clones, some missing. V, J and clone size derive from that table, while D and trimming were established from the DNA sequence. The data show about 170,000 clones, about 85% seen once. The CDR3 sequence is 12 residues long. V lost 3 bases and J 4 bases, leaving 7 bases between the germline ends. Germline-derived CDR1 and CDR2 are SGHDT and YYEEEE. The gene calls are TRBV5-6 and TRBJ1-1; perhaps TRBD1 as D (5 bases). The sample consisted of peripheral blood. The TCR originated in a man between 60 and 70 years old who had recovered from COVID-19. CDR3: CASSYRGTEAFF. CDR3 bases: TGTGCCAGCAGCTATAGGGGCACTGAAGCTTTCTTT.